A single sample gave rise to the 6 T cell receptor beta chains below, sequenced in a study of T cell responses to AZD1222 COVID-19 vaccine. The table came from immunoSEQ multiplex PCR; TCRdb's copy has only in-frame clones and leaves some out. The sample contains about 270,000 clones, around 93% of which appear only once. This sample comprised peripheral blood, obtained 28 days after the second AZD1222 dose. These receptors were collected from an adult who received the AZD1222 COVID-19 vaccine.

The CDR3 loop is CASSFLPGQGFNEQFF. CDR3 DNA sequence: TGTGCCAGCAGCTTTCTTCCGGGACAGGGGTTCAATGAGCAGTTCTTC. The chain combines TRBV5-8 with TRBJ2-1, with TRBD1 matching over 10 bases. Germline CDR1 SGHTS, CDR2 YDEGEE. Trimming took 2 bases from V and 6 from J; bases not matched to a gene: 8. The CDR3 is 16 amino acids. Using reference TRBV5-8 and TRBJ2-1 for the parts outside the CDR3, the full variable domain is EAGVTQSPTHLIKTRGQQATLRCSPISGHTSVYWYQQALGLGLQFLLWYDEGEERNRGNFPPRFSGRQFPNYSSELNVNALELEDSALYLCASSFLPGQGFNEQFFGPGTRLTVL.

This chain joins TRBV19 and TRBJ1-6; perhaps TRBD1 as D (6 bases). In germline, CDR1 is LNHDA, CDR2 SQIVND (reference sequence). The CDR3 totals 14 residues. Trimming removed 3 bases from V and 9 bases from J, with 12 bases in between. The CDR3 DNA reads TGTGCCAGTAGTATCCGGGACACCTTTTCACCCCTCCACTTT. This codes for CASSIRDTFSPLHF.

The rearrangement links TRBV5-4 to TRBJ2-5; 10 bases align to TRBD1. The V gene end was trimmed by 3 bases and the J gene end by 3 bases; junction bases not matched to a gene: 5. The CDR3 totals 15 residues. CDR1 and CDR2 from the germline V gene are SGHNT and YYREEE (reference sequence). The CDR3 protein is CASSWGQGSKETQYF. CDR3 coding DNA: TGTGCCAGCAGCTGGGGACAGGGGAGCAAAGAGACCCAGTACTTC.

V usage is TRBV7-2 and J usage is TRBJ2-2; 12 bases are a match to TRBD2. Germline trimming cut 5 bases from V and 7 bases from J; bases unmatched to any gene: 8. CDR1 and CDR2 from the germline V gene are SGHTA and FQGNSA. There are 16 residues in the CDR3. As DNA, the CDR3 is TGTGCCAGCAGCCCGCTAGCGGGAGGGCCCGGCGGGGAGCTGTTTTTT. It encodes CASSPLAGGPGGELFF.

This clone was observed a handful of times. The chain carries TRBV19 and TRBJ2-7; 8 bases map to TRBD2. The CDR3 is made up of 17 amino acids. Germline CDR1 reads LNHDA; CDR2 reads SQIVND (reference sequence). Unmatched junction bases numbered 20, after V lost 10 bases and J lost 3 bases. CDR3 protein: CATRGPGTSSSFYEQYF. For the CDR3, the DNA is TGTGCCACCCGCGGCCCCGGGACTAGTAGCTCCTTCTACGAGCAGTACTTC. Combining the CDR3 with reference TRBV19 and TRBJ2-7 gives the whole variable domain DGGITQSPKYLFRKEGQNVTLSCEQNLNHDAMYWYRQDPGQGLRLIYYSQIVNDFQKGDIAEGYSVSREKKESFPLTVTSAQKNPTAFYLCATRGPGTSSSFYEQYFGPGTRLTVT.

This chain uses TRBV12-3 or TRBV12-4 with TRBJ1-1; D may be TRBD1 (6 bases). This CDR3 is 12 amino acids long. The V and J ends lost 8 bases and 11 bases respectively, with 18 bases between them. The CDR3 coding sequence is TGTGCCAGCGGGACACCCTCCAGAGGGGCTTTCTTT. Translated, it gives CASGTPSRGAFF.